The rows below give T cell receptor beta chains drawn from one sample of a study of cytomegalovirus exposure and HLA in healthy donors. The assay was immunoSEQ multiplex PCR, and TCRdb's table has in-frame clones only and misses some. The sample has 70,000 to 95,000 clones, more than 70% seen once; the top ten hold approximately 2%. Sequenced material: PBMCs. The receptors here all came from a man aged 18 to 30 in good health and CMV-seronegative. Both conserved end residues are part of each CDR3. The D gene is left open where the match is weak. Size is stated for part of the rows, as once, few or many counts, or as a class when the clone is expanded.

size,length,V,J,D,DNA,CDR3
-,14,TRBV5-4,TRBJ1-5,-,TGTGCCAGCAGCTTGGAAGGGGGCAATCAGCCCCAGCATTTT,CASSLEGGNQPQHF
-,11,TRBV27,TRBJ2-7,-,TGTGCCAGCAGTTCGGGCTACGAGCAGTACTTC,CASSSGYEQYF
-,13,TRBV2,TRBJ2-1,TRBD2,TGTGCCAGCAAGCGGGGGACGGAAAATGAGCAGTTCTTC,CASKRGTENEQFF
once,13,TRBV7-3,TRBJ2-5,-,TGTGCCAGCAGCTTAGCGGCGCCAGAGACCCAGTACTTC,CASSLAAPETQYF
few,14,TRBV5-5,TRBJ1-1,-,TGTGCCAGCAGCCAATGGGGGGAGAACACTGAAGCTTTCTTT,CASSQWGENTEAFF
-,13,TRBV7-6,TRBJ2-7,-,TGTGCCAGCAGCCGACAGGACGCCTACGAGCAGTACTTC,CASSRQDAYEQYF
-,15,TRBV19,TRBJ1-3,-,TGTGCCAGTAGTAACCGACAGAACTCTGGAAACACCATATATTTT,CASSNRQNSGNTIYF
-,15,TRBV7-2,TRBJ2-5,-,TGTGCCAGCAGCCCAACGTCTAGCATCCAAGAGACCCAGTACTTC,CASSPTSSIQETQYF
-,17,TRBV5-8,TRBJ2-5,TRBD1,TGTGCCAGCAGCTCTCCATCAGACAGGGGGCTGGGGGAGACCCAGTACTTC,CASSSPSDRGLGETQYF
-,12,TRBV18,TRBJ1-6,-,TGTGCCAGCTCCCTTCGGGGGTCACCCCTCCACTTT,CASSLRGSPLHF
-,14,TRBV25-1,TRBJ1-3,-,TGTGCCAGCAGTGAAGAGTCCTCTGGAAACACCATATATTTT,CASSEESSGNTIYF
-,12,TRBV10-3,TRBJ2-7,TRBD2,TGTGCCATCAGTGGGGGAGGGTACGAGCAGTACTTC,CAISGGGYEQYF
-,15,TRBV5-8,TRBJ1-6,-,TGTGCCAGCAGCTCGAGGGTGTTCGGGGATTCACCCCTCCACTTT,CASSSRVFGDSPLHF
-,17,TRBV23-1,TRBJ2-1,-,TGCGCCAGCAGTCAATCAGGCACAGGCGATAGGTACAATGAGCAGTTCTTC,CASSQSGTGDRYNEQFF
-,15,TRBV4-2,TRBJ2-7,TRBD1,TGTGCCAGCAGCCAAAACAGGGGATCGGGATACGAGCAGTACTTC,CASSQNRGSGYEQYF
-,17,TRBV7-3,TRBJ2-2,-,TGTGCCAGCAGCCCCTATGAGACTAGTGGGCGCACCGGGGAGCTGTTTTTT,CASSPYETSGRTGELFF
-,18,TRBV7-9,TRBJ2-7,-,TGTTCCAGCAGCGCGGGACTTAGGACGGATATTTACTCCTACGAGCAGTACTTC,CSSSAGLRTDIYSYEQYF
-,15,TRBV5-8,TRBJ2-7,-,TGTGCCAGCAGCCCTGCCCCTTTGGGGCTCTACGAGCAGTACTTC,CASSPAPLGLYEQYF
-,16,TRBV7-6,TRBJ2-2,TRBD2,TGTGCCAGCAGCTTATCCAGCGGGGGGTACACCGGGGAGCTGTTTTTT,CASSLSSGGYTGELFF
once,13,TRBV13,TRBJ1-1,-,TGTGCCAGCAGCTTCCCCGGGGGATCCGAAGCTTTCTTT,CASSFPGGSEAFF
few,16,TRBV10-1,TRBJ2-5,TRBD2,TGCGCCAGCAGTGAGGGCGGGGGGGCGGACCAAGAGACCCAGTACTTC,CASSEGGGADQETQYF
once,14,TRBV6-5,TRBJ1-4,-,TGTGCCAGCACCATAGCGGAGGGGAGCGAAAAACTGTTTTTT,CASTIAEGSEKLFF
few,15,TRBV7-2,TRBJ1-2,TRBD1,TGTGCCAGCAGCTTATTAGGGACAGCTTACTATGGCTACACCTTC,CASSLLGTAYYGYTF
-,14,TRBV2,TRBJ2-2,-,TGTGCCCGCGCTGGGACAACGAACACCGGGGAGCTGTTTTTT,CARAGTTNTGELFF
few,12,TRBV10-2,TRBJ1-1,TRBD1,TGCGCCACTACGACAGGGAGCACTGAAGCTTTCTTT,CATTTGSTEAFF
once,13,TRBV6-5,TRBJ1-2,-,TGTGCCAGCACCTATGATGCTAACTATGGCTACACCTTC,CASTYDANYGYTF
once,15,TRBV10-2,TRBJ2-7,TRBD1,TGCGCCAGCAATGAAGGGACAGGGGCGACCTACGAGCAGTACTTC,CASNEGTGATYEQYF
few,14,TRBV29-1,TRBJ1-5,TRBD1,TGCAGCGTCCGACAGGGGGGTAGCAATCAGCCCCAGCATTTT,CSVRQGGSNQPQHF
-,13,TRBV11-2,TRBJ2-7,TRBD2,TGTGCCAGCAGCTTATCCCTAGCGGGGGAGCAGTACTTC,CASSLSLAGEQYF
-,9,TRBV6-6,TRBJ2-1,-,TGTGCCAGCACCCAAGGAGAGTTCTTC,CASTQGEFF
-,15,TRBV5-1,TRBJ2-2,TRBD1,TGCGCCAGCAGAGTCGGGACAGCAAACACCGGGGAGCTGTTTTTT,CASRVGTANTGELFF
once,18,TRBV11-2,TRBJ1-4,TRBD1,TGTGCCAGCAGCTTGACAGGGAGATTTTGGGGATCAAAGGAAAAACTGTTTTTT,CASSLTGRFWGSKEKLFF
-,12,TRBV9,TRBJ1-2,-,TGTGCCAGCAGCGGAGGGCTGTGGGAGTACACCTTC,CASSGGLWEYTF
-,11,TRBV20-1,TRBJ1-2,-,TGCAGTGCTGTCCTAATAGGGGACTACACCTTC,CSAVLIGDYTF
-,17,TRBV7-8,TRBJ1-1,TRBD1,TGTGCCAGCAGCTTAGGGACAGGGTCTTGGTTAAACACTGAAGCTTTCTTT,CASSLGTGSWLNTEAFF
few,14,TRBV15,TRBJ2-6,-,TGTGCCACCAGCGTCCACTCTGGGGCCAACGTCCTGACTTTC,CATSVHSGANVLTF
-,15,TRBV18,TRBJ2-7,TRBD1,TGTGCCAGCTCACACCGACAGGGGGCGGCGGGGGAGCAGTACTTC,CASSHRQGAAGEQYF
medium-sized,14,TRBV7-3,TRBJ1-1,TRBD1,TGTGCCAGCAGCCGCGGGACAGTGAACACTGAAGCTTTCTTT,CASSRGTVNTEAFF
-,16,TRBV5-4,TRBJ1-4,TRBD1,TGCGCCAGCAGCGGCTCCGGGACAGGGAGGGGTGAAAAACTGTTTTTT,CASSGSGTGRGEKLFF
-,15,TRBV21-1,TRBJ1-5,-,TGTGCCAGCAGCAAAGTGCGCAGGGGGAATCAGCCCCAGCATTTT,CASSKVRRGNQPQHF
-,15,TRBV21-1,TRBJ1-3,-,TGTGCCAGCAGCAACAGAGGCCGGACTGGAAACACCATATATTTT,CASSNRGRTGNTIYF
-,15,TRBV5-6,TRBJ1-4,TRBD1,TGTGCCAGCAGCTTGACGACAGGGGGCAATGAAAAACTGTTTTTT,CASSLTTGGNEKLFF
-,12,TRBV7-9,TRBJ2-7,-,TGTGCCAGCAGCCCCCGGGGATACGAGCAGTACTTC,CASSPRGYEQYF
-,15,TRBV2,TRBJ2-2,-,TGTGCCAGCAGACTTTCGGGGTTAGGGACCGGGGAGCTGTTTTTT,CASRLSGLGTGELFF
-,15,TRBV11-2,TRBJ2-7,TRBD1,TGTGCCAGCAGCCAGGAGAACGACAGGGGGCGCGAGCAGTACTTC,CASSQENDRGREQYF
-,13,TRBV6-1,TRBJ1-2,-,TGTGCCAGCAGTGAAGGACAGGTCTATGGCTACACCTTC,CASSEGQVYGYTF
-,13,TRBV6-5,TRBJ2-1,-,TGTGCCAGCAGCCGCCCTACAGGGAAAGAGCAGTTCTTC,CASSRPTGKEQFF
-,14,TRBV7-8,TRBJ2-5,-,TGTGCCAGCAGCTTAGCTGCCAGGGAAGAGACCCAGTACTTC,CASSLAAREETQYF
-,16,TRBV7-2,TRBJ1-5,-,TGTGCCAGCAGCTTATGGGGCGGGGATAGCAATCAGCCCCAGCATTTT,CASSLWGGDSNQPQHF
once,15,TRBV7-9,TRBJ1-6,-,TGTGCCAGCAGCCCGGGGGGTGGTGTCCGGTTGCCCCTCCACTTT,CASSPGGGVRLPLHF
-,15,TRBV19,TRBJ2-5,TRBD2,TGTGCCAGTAGTACCCTAGCGGGCGATGAAGAGACCCAGTACTTC,CASSTLAGDEETQYF
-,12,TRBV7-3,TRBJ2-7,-,TGTGCCAGCAGCTTCCCCCGGGGTGAGCAGTACTTC,CASSFPRGEQYF
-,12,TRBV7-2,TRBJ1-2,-,TGTGCCAGCAGCTCGACCATTGAGACTCCATTTTTC,CASSSTIETPFF
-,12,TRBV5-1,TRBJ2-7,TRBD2,TGCGCCAGCTCCGGTGGGGGGGTGGAGCAGTACTTC,CASSGGGVEQYF
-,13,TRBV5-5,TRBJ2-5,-,TGTGCCAGCAGCTTGCGAGGATCCGAGACCCAGTACTTC,CASSLRGSETQYF
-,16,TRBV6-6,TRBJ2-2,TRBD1,TGTGCCAGCAGACAGGGACAGGGGACGAACACCGGGGAGCTGTTTTTT,CASRQGQGTNTGELFF
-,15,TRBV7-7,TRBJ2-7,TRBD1,TGTGCTAGCAGCTTAGCGACAGGGGCCTCCTACGAGCAGTACTTC,CASSLATGASYEQYF